This T cell receptor (beta chain) was captured by sequencing in a study of blood T cell repertoires in COVID-19. Study-level information: Sources were T cells, B-cell-depleted T cells, or PBMCs; the material itself was cDNA or gDNA.

Clones were sequenced by immunoSEQ multiplex PCR, and TCRdb holds only the in-frame ones, with some missing. The table lists under 300,000 clones, about 89% of them singletons, with around 2% in the top ten. Germline CDR1 LNHNV, CDR2 YYDKDF (reference sequence). The CDR3 contains 16 residues. Trimming pared 0 bases from V and 2 bases from J, leaving 13 bases between. Sequenced sample: peripheral blood. The source of this sequence is a man aged 50 to 60 with acute or convalescent COVID-19. This rearrangement joins TRBV15 to TRBJ2-5, with D possibly TRBD2 on 7 matching bases. The DNA for the CDR3 is TGTGCCACCAGCAGAGAAAGGGGGGAGGGGCAAGAGACCCAGTACTTC. It encodes CATSRERGEGQETQYF.